This entry lists 11 T cell receptor beta chains sequenced from one sample in a study of T cell repertoires in cytomegalovirus infection. These receptors' antigens are unknown. TCRdb redid the calling of the reads with MiXCR, one entry per CDR3 protein. The table includes 35,000 to 55,000 distinct CDR3 sequences, 20% to 25% detected once. Specimen: PBMCs, sequenced either directly or after in vitro stimulation (not recorded which). These receptors all stem from a human donor in good health (CMV status not recorded). Some clones in this sample may be carry-over from other donors' samples.

The chain carries TRBV12-5 and TRBJ1-1; D gene unclear. CDR1 LGHNT and CDR2 FRNRAP come from the germline V gene. The V end was cut by 2 bases, the J end by 7 bases, with 14 bases between. The CDR3 covers 14 residues. The CDR3 region is CASGLPNRQYEAFF. CDR3 in DNA: TGTGCTAGTGGTTTGCCCAATCGTCAGTATGAAGCTTTCTTT.

The chain joins TRBV2 to TRBJ2-7; a weak D match, TRBD1 (5 bases). Germline V gene data show CDR1 as SNHLY and CDR2 as FYNNEI. The CDR3 has 13 residues. V was cut by 4 bases and J by 9 bases, with 16 bases left in between. DNA for the CDR3: TGTGCCAGCAGTGGCCGGACACGTAGGGTGCAGTACTTC. This gives the protein CASSGRTRRVQYF. Full variable domain (missing parts from reference TRBV2 and TRBJ2-7): EPEVTQTPSHQVTQMGQEVILRCVPISNHLYFYWYRQILGQKVEFLVSFYNNEISEKSEIFDDQFSVERPDGSNFTLKIRSTKLEDSAMYFCASSGRTRRVQYFGPGTRLTVT.

This clonotype was picked up a small number of times. The chain's CDR3 is CASSSIQTYTRGYTF. In nucleotides, the CDR3 is TGTGCCAGCAGCTCCATCCAGACCTACACAAGGGGCTACACCTTC. The V call is TRBV11-2, the J call TRBJ1-2; D remains ambiguous. Trimming stripped 4 bases from V and 8 bases from J, with 20 bases between. There are 15 residues in the CDR3. Per germline, CDR1 SGHAT and CDR2 FQNNGV.

This clonotype occurred a few times. The gene calls are TRBV20-1 and TRBJ1-5; 7 positions match TRBD1. The CDR3 covers 13 residues. Germline V gene lookup returns CDR1 DFQATT and CDR2 SNEGSKA (reference sequence). V trimming: 8 bases; J trimming: 3 bases; junction bases outside the gene matches: 7. DNA of the CDR3: TGCAGTTTGACACAGGGGAACAATCAGCCCCAGCATTTT. Residues: CSLTQGNNQPQHF.

The chain links TRBV7-6 to TRBJ2-1; D tentatively reads TRBD1 or TRBD2 (5 bases each). This CDR3 comprises 16 residues. Germline loops: CDR1 SGHVS, CDR2 FNYEAQ. V was clipped by 4 bases and J by 7 bases, with 20 bases between them. CDR3 region: CASSSRDPTPWNEQFF. CDR3 in DNA: TGTGCCAGCAGCTCCAGGGACCCTACCCCCTGGAATGAGCAGTTCTTC.

Turning to this clonotype: Being one base from a much bigger clone, this may be a read error. The CDR3 bases are TGTGCCAGCAGCCCTAGCGGGGGCACAGATAGGCAGTATTTT. As protein: CASSPSGGTDRQYF. The chain combines TRBV7-6 with TRBJ2-3; 10 bases map to TRBD2. The germline V gene has CDR1 SGHVS and CDR2 FNYEAQ. There are 14 residues in the CDR3.

This clonotype was observed a handful of times. The gene calls are TRBV2 and TRBJ1-2, with TRBD1 matching 8 bases. The CDR3 loop spans 12 amino acids. Losses at the gene ends were 9 bases for V and 8 bases for J; bases not matched to a gene: 8. Per germline, CDR1 SNHLY and CDR2 FYNNEI. The CDR3 DNA reads as TGTGCCAGAAGCCCAGACAGGGGAGGCTACACCTTC. It yields the protein CARSPDRGGYTF.

The table lists this clonotype with a few counts. V gene TRBV25-1 combines with J gene TRBJ2-2; D gene uncertain. Trimming pared 9 bases from V and 0 bases from J, leaving 5 bases between. There are 12 residues in the CDR3. Germline CDR1 MGHDK, CDR2 SYGVNS. The CDR3 nucleotides read TGTGCCAGGGGCACGAACACCGGGGAGCTGTTTTTT. Protein product: CARGTNTGELFF.

This clonotype has just a few counts. The rearrangement uses TRBV5-6 and TRBJ1-5, with D possibly being TRBD1 (6 bases). The V gene's germline CDR1 is SGHDT and CDR2 YYEEEE. The CDR3 runs to 17 residues. V was shortened by 0 bases and J by 0 bases, with 13 bases between the two germline ends. CDR3 sequence (DNA): TGTGCCAGCAGCTTGGCGGGGGCCTACTATAGCAATCAGCCCCAGCATTTT. It yields the protein CASSLAGAYYSNQPQHF.

A few counts support this clonotype. The chain is built from TRBV20-1 and TRBJ2-5; D might be TRBD1 or TRBD2, each matching 5 bases. CDR3 length: 13 amino acids. Trimming stripped 3 bases from V and 5 bases from J, with 13 bases between. The germline V gene has CDR1 DFQATT and CDR2 SNEGSKA (reference sequence). This CDR3 reads CSARFGGTETQYF. The CDR3 DNA reads as TGCAGTGCTAGGTTTGGGGGTACGGAGACCCAGTACTTC.

This clonotype appeared many times. This rearrangement joins TRBV12-3 or TRBV12-4 to TRBJ2-3; D call uncertain. CDR3 length: 15 residues. The V gene lost 6 bases and the J gene lost 4 bases, with 17 bases spanning the gap. CDR3 sequence: CASSLTRASADTQYF. The DNA of the CDR3 is TGTGCCAGCAGCCTCACCCGGGCCTCTGCAGATACGCAGTATTTT.